This T cell receptor (delta chain) was captured in a study of gamma-delta T cells after stem cell transplantation. There are 13 residues in the CDR3. Unmatched junction bases numbered 14, after V lost 3 bases and J lost 11 bases. Germline loops: CDR1 TVYSNPD, CDR2 GDNSRS (reference sequence). As for this clone: Other DNA sequences within the sample encode an identical CDR3.

TCRdb re-identified clones in the RT-PCR reads via CATT. The sample has thousands of delta-chain clones, less than 30% seen once; the top ten hold 7.3%. The material sequenced was gamma-delta T cells. The clonotype originates from a human donor. It is not recorded whose cells these are; they may come from a transplant donor. The chain combines TRDV3 with TRDJ1; 8 bases line up with TRDD3. The CDR3 loop reads CAFSVLGVAKLIF. In DNA form, the CDR3 reads TGTGCCTTCTCAGTACTGGGGGTCGCAAAGCTCATCTTT.